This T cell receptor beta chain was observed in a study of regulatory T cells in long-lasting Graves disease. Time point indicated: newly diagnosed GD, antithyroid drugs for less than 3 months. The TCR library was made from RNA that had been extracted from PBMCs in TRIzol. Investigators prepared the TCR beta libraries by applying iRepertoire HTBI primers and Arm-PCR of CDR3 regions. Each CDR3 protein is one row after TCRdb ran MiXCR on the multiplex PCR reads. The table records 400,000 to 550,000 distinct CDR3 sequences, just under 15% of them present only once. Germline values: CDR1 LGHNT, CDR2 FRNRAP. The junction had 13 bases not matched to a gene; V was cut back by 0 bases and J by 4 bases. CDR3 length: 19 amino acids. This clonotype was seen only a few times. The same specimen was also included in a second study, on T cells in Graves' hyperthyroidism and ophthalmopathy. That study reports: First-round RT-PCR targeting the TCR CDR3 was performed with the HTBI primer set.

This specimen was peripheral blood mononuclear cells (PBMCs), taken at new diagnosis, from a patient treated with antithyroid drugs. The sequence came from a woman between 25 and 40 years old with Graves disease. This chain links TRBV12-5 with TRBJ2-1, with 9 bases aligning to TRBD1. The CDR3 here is CASGLVTGGSFGVYNEQFF. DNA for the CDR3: TGTGCTAGTGGTTTGGTAACAGGGGGCTCATTTGGGGTATACAATGAGCAGTTCTTC.